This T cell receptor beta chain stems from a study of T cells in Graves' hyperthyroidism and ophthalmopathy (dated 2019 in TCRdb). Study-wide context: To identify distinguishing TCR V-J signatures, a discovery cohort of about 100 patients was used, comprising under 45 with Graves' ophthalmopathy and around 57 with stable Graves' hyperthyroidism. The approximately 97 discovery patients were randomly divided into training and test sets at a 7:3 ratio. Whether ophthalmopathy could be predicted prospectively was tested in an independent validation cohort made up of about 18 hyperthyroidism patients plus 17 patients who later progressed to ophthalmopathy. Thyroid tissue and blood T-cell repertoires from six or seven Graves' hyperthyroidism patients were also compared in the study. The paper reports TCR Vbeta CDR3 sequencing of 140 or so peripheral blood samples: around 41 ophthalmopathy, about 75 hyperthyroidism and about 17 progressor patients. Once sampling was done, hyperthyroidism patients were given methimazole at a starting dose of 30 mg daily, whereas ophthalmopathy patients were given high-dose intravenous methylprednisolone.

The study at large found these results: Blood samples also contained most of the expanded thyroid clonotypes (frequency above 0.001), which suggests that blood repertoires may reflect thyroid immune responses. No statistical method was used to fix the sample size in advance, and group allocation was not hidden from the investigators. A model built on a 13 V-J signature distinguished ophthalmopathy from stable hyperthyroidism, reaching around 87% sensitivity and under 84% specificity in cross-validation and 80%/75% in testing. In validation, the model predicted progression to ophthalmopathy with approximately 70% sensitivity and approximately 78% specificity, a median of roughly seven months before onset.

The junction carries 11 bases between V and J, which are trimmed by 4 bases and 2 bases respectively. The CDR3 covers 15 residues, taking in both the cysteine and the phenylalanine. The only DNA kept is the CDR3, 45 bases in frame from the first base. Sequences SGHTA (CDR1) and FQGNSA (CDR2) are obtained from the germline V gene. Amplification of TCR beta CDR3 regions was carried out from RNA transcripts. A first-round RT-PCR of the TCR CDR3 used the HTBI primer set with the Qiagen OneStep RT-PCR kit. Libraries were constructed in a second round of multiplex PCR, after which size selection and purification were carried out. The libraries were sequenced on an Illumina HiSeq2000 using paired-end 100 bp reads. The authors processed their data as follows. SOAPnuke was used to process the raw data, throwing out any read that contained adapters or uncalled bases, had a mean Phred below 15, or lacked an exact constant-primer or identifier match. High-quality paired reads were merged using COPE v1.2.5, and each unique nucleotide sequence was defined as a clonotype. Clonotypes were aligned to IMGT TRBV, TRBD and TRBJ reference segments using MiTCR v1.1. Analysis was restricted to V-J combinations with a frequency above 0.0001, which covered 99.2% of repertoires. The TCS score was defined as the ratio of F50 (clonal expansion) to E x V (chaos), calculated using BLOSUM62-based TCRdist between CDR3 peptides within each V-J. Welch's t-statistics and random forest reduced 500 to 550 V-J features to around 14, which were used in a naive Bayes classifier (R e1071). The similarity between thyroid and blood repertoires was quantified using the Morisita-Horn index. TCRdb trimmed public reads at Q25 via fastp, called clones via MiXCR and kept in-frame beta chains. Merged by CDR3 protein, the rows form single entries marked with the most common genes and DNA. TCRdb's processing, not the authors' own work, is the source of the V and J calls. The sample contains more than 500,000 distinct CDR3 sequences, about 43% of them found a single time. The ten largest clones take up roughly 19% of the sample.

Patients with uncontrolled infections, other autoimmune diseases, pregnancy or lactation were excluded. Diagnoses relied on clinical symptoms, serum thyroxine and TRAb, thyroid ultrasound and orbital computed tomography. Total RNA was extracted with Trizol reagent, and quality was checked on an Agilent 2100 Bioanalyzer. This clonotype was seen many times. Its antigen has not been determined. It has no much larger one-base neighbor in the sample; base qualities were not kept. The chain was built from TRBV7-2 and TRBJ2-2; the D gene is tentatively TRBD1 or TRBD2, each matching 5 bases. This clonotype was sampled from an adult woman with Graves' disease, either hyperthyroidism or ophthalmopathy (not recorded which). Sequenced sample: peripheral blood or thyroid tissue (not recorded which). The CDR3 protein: CASSSRGTNTGELFF. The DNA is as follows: TGTGCCAGCAGCTCCCGTGGGACCAACACCGGGGAGCTGTTTTTT.